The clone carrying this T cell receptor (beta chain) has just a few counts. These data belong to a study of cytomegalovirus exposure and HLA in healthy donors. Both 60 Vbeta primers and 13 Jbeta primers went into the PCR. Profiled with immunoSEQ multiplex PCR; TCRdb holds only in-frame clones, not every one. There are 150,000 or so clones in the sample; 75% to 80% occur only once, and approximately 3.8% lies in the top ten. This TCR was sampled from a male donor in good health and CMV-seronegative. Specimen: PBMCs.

The CDR3 sequence: CASSQDRQGTSSYNEQFF. CDR3 sequence (DNA): TGCGCCAGCAGCCAAGATAGGCAGGGAACGTCCTCCTACAATGAGCAGTTCTTC. The V call is TRBV4-1, the J call TRBJ2-1; D is possibly TRBD1 (5 bases). V shed 0 bases and J shed 0 bases, with 15 bases lying between them. In germline, CDR1 is MGHRA, CDR2 YSYEKL. The CDR3 contains 18 residues.